This T cell receptor beta chain emerged from a study of OX40 agonist ivuxolimab in advanced cancers. About the study: Partial responses occurred in Three dose-escalation patients, one with hepatocellular carcinoma and two with cutaneous melanoma.

The CDR3 is 16 amino acids. V was shortened by 2 bases and J by 6 bases, with 20 bases between the two germline ends. Germline V gene sequence: CDR1 KGHSH, CDR2 LQKENI. Samples were taken at baseline and on day 1 of cycles 4 and 7. Assay used: immunoSEQ multiplex PCR; TCRdb lists only in-frame clones, some missing. The sample gives about 60,000 clones, around 90% of which show up once; around 1.9% is in the top ten. This rearrangement joins TRBV18 to TRBJ2-7, with D unclear. The TCR was taken from an adult with an advanced solid tumor such as melanoma, head and neck, liver or kidney cancer. Specimen: CD4+ or CD8+ T cells sorted from blood, collected in a trial of the OX40 agonist ivuxolimab. CDR3 DNA sequence: TGTGCCAGCTCACCAGTCCGAGGATCCTTAATAGCCGAGCAGTACTTC. It specifies CASSPVRGSLIAEQYF.